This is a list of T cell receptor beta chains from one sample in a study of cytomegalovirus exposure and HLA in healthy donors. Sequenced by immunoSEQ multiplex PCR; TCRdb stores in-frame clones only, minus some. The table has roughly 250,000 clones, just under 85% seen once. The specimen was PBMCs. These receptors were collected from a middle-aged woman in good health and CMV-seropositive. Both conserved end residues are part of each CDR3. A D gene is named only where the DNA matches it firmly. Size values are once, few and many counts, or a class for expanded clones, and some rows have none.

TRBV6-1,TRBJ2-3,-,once,TGTGCCAGCAGCCGACAGGCAAGGAAAACAGATACGCAGTATTTT,CASSRQARKTDTQYF
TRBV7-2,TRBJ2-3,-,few,TGTGCCAGCAGCTTCAACCCCACACATACGCAGTATTTT,CASSFNPTHTQYF
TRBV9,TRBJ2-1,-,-,TGTGCCAGCAGCGTAATCCATGGGGCGGTGTCGGATGAGCAGTTCTTC,CASSVIHGAVSDEQFF
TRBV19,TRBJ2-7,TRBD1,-,TGTGCCAGTAGTACCCGGGACAGGGGGTCCTACGAGCAGTACTTC,CASSTRDRGSYEQYF
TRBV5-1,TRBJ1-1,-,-,TGCGCCAGCAGCTTGTCCAGGACAGACACTGAAGCTTTCTTT,CASSLSRTDTEAFF
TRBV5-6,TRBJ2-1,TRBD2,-,TGTGCCAGCGCACCACGGGGACTAGCCGTCAATGAGCAGTTCTTC,CASAPRGLAVNEQFF
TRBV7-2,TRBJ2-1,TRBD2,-,TGTGCCAGCAGCTTAGTGGGACTAGCGGGCAATGAGCAGTTCTTC,CASSLVGLAGNEQFF
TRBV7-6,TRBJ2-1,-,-,TGTGCCAGCAGCTTATCAGCCACAGGGTACAATGAGCAGTTCTTC,CASSLSATGYNEQFF
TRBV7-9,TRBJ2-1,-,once,TGTGCCAGCAGCCCAATAGTCGAGTACAATGAGCAGTTCTTC,CASSPIVEYNEQFF
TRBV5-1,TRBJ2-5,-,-,TGCGCCAGCAGCATACTGGGACTTCCCGAGGAGACCCAGTACTTC,CASSILGLPEETQYF
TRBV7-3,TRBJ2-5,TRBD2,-,TGTGCCAGCAGCTTAGGGGCGGGAGGGCCGGGGGAGACCCAGTACTTC,CASSLGAGGPGETQYF
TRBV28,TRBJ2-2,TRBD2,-,TGTGCCAGCAGTTTAATGAGCGGGAGTACCGGGGAGCTGTTTTTT,CASSLMSGSTGELFF
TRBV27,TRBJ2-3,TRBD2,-,TGTGCCAGCAGCCGGACTAGAGGAAGCACAGATACGCAGTATTTT,CASSRTRGSTDTQYF
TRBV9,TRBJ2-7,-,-,TGTGCCAGCAGCGTAGGGGAAGGGGGTGACGAGCAGTACTTC,CASSVGEGGDEQYF
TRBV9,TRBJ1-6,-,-,TGTGCCAGCAGCGTAGAAACGGTGAATTCACCCCTCCACTTT,CASSVETVNSPLHF
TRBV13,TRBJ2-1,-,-,TGTGCCAGCAGCAGACACTTTGCACCCCTCCGCCACAATGAGCAGTTCTTC,CASSRHFAPLRHNEQFF
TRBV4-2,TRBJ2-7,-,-,TGTGCCAGCAGCCAAGAGGCTTCCCAGAAGAACTACGAGCAGTACTTC,CASSQEASQKNYEQYF
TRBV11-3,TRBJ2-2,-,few,TGTGCCAGCAGCCCGGGCCGTACAGGCCCCACCGGGGAGCTGTTTTTT,CASSPGRTGPTGELFF
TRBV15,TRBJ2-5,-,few,TGTGCCACCAGCAGAGATAATTCGGCAGGGACTTGGGGAGAGACCCAGTACTTC,CATSRDNSAGTWGETQYF
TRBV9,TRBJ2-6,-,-,TGTGCCAGCAGCCCCACAGGTGCCTCCTCTGGGGCCAACGTCCTGACTTTC,CASSPTGASSGANVLTF
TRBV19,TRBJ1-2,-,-,TGTGCCAGTAGAGTTAGGGAGGATGGTGGCTACACCTTC,CASRVREDGGYTF
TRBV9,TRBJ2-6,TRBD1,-,TGTGCCAGCAGCGTAACTTGGACAGGGATATCTGGGGCCAACGTCCTGACTTTC,CASSVTWTGISGANVLTF
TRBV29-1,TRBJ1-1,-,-,TGCAGCGCCGTTCAGGATTGGGACACTGAAGCTTTCTTT,CSAVQDWDTEAFF
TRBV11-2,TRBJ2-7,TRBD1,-,TGTGCCAGCAGCAGAGACAGGGGCAGGGGTCTAGATTGGCAGTACTTC,CASSRDRGRGLDWQYF
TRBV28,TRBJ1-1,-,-,TGTGCCAGCAGTTTTGGTGGGCAGGCGAACACTGAAGCTTTCTTT,CASSFGGQANTEAFF
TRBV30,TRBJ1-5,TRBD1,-,TGTGCCTGGGAAGCTTCCGGGACAGCCTATAATCAGCCCCAGCATTTT,CAWEASGTAYNQPQHF
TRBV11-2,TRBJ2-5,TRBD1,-,TGTGCCAGCAGCTCAATGACAGGGGGCTTGTCCGAGACCCAGTACTTC,CASSSMTGGLSETQYF
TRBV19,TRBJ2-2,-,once,TGTGCCAGTAGTGCGGGACCCTCTGCCGGGGAGCTGTTTTTT,CASSAGPSAGELFF
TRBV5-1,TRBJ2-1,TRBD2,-,TGCGCCAGCAGCAAGCGGGAGGGCGTCGATGAGCAGTTCTTC,CASSKREGVDEQFF
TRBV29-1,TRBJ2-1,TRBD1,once,TGCAGCGTTGCCTCCACAGGGGCGTACTACAATGAGCAGTTCTTC,CSVASTGAYYNEQFF
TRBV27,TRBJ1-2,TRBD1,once,TGTGCCAGCAGACTTACGGGACAGGGCCTTACCGGGGGGGGCTACACCTTC,CASRLTGQGLTGGGYTF
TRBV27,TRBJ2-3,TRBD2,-,TGTGCCAGCAGTAGGGGCGGGGGACCCACAGATACGCAGTATTTT,CASSRGGGPTDTQYF
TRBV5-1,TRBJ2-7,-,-,TGCGCCAGCAGCTTGACCGCACAGGCATACGAGCAGTACTTC,CASSLTAQAYEQYF
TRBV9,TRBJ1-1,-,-,TGTGCCAGCAGCGTATCGGTGAACACTGAAGCTTTCTTT,CASSVSVNTEAFF
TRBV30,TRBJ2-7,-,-,TGTGCCTGGAGAGGGGCCTACGAGCAGTACTTC,CAWRGAYEQYF
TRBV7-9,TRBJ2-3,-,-,TGTGCCAGCAGCCGGACACTCGATACGCAGTATTTT,CASSRTLDTQYF
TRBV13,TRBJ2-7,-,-,TGTGCCAGCAGCTATGGTCGGGACACCTCCTACGAGCAGTACTTC,CASSYGRDTSYEQYF
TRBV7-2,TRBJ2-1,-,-,TGTGCCAGCAGCTCTGACTCCTGGAACAATGAGCAGTTCTTC,CASSSDSWNNEQFF
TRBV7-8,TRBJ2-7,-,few,TGTGCCAGCAGCTCCCTCTACGAGCAGTACTTC,CASSSLYEQYF
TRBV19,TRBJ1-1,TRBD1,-,TGTGCCAGTAGTACTCGGACAGGGAGGAACACTGAAGCTTTCTTT,CASSTRTGRNTEAFF
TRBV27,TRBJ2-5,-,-,TGTGCCAGCAGTTCGAGGGAGACCCAGTACTTC,CASSSRETQYF
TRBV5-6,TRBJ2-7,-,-,TGTGCCAGCAGCTTGGGGCGGCCCCTCGGGACCTACGAGCAGTACTTC,CASSLGRPLGTYEQYF
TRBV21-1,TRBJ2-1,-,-,TGTGCCAGCAGCAACAGGGGGCCCTACAATGAGCAGTTCTTC,CASSNRGPYNEQFF
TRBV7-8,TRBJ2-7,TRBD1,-,TGTGCCAGCAGCTCTTCCCGGGACAGGGGGCCTTTTGACGAGCAGTACTTC,CASSSSRDRGPFDEQYF
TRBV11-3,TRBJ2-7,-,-,TGTGCCAGCAGCTTCCCCTCCGGGAACGAGCAGTACTTC,CASSFPSGNEQYF
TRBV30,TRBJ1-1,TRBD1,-,TGTGCCTGGAGGGACACCGGGACAGCGTACACTGAAGCTTTCTTT,CAWRDTGTAYTEAFF
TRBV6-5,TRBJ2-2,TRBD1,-,TGTGCCAGCGCAATCGACAGGGATCCCGGGGAGCTGTTTTTT,CASAIDRDPGELFF
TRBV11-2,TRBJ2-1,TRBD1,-,TGTGCCAGCAGCTTTCAGGGGGAAGGCTACAATGAGCAGTTCTTC,CASSFQGEGYNEQFF
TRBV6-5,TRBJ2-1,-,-,TGTGCCAGCAGTTACTCGGTCAGCGCCAATGAGCAGTTCTTC,CASSYSVSANEQFF
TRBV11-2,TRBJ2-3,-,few,TGTGCCAGCAGCCAGGGGGGAGATACGCAGTATTTT,CASSQGGDTQYF
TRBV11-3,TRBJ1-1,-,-,TGTGCCAGCAGGAACAGGGTTCTCCAAGACACTGAAGCTTTCTTT,CASRNRVLQDTEAFF
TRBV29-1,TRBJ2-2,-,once,TGCAGCGTTTCCTTAGCGGAGAACACCGGGGAGCTGTTTTTT,CSVSLAENTGELFF
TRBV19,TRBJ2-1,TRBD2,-,TGTGCCAGTAGTATAGAAGCGGGAGGGTTCTCCTACAATGAGCAGTTCTTC,CASSIEAGGFSYNEQFF
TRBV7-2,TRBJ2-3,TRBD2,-,TGTGCCAGCAGCTCGGGGGGGACTACGCAGTATTTT,CASSSGGTTQYF